A selection of T cell receptor beta chains follows, all from one sample in a study of cytomegalovirus exposure and HLA in healthy donors. Sequencing was performed with immunoSEQ multiplex PCR; in TCRdb, only in-frame clones are kept and a portion is missing. The sample records over 120,000 clones, 89% being singletons. The sequencing input was PBMCs. The receptors here all came from a young woman in good health and CMV-seropositive. The CDR3 runs from the conserved cysteine through the conserved F or W. D genes are given only for firm matches. The size entry is marked missing in some rows and otherwise reads once, few, many or a size class.

>-|-|TRBV7-6|TRBJ2-3
CASSFSADTQYF
TGTGCCAGCAGCTTTAGCGCAGATACGCAGTATTTT
>-|TRBD2|TRBV11-1|TRBJ2-1
CASSFNGLAGNNEQFF
TGTGCCAGCAGCTTTAATGGACTAGCGGGGAACAATGAGCAGTTCTTC
>-|-|TRBV30|TRBJ2-7
CAWSPDGGGLEQYF
TGTGCCTGGAGTCCCGATGGGGGGGGGCTCGAGCAGTACTTC
>-|-|TRBV4-1|TRBJ1-4
CASSPNRDYPTNEKLFF
TGCGCCAGCAGCCCCAATAGAGACTACCCTACTAATGAAAAACTGTTTTTT
>-|TRBD1|TRBV19|TRBJ2-7
CASSPWTGSYEQYF
TGTGCCAGTAGTCCATGGACAGGCTCCTACGAGCAGTACTTC
>-|TRBD1|TRBV28|TRBJ1-2
CASSFVLGQGRSLNF
TGTGCCAGCAGTTTTGTTCTGGGACAGGGGCGCTCCTTGAACTTC
>-|-|TRBV27|TRBJ1-6
CASSSDSGRSYNSPLHF
TGTGCCAGCAGTTCGGACTCAGGACGGTCTTATAATTCACCCCTCCACTTT
>-|-|TRBV7-8|TRBJ2-3
CASSPPYSVGRTDTQYF
TGTGCCAGCAGCCCACCCTATAGCGTCGGTCGCACAGATACGCAGTATTTT
>-|TRBD2|TRBV7-9|TRBJ2-2
CASSPGLAGGPLFF
TGTGCCAGCAGCCCGGGACTAGCGGGGGGGCCCCTGTTTTTT
>few|-|TRBV30|TRBJ1-6
CAWGKQGAPNSPLHF
TGTGCCTGGGGAAAACAGGGTGCCCCAAATTCACCCCTCCACTTT
>-|TRBD1|TRBV4-1|TRBJ2-7
CASSQAGTASYEQYF
TGCGCCAGCAGCCAAGCAGGGACAGCCTCCTACGAGCAGTACTTC
>-|-|TRBV7-8|TRBJ2-3
CASSRGTYRTDTQYF
TGTGCCAGCAGCCGCGGGACTTACCGCACAGATACGCAGTATTTT
>once|-|TRBV2|TRBJ1-5
CASSAGDQPQHF
TGTGCCAGCAGTGCGGGGGATCAGCCCCAGCATTTT